This passage covers 22 T cell receptor beta chains from one sample sequenced in a study of blood T cells in healthy people across ages. A second PCR, run for about 7 to 11 cycles, used a sample-barcoded 5' primer plus a J-beta primer mix. Each CDR3 protein is one row after TCRdb ran MiXCR on the 5' RACE reads. Among approximately 360,000 distinct CDR3 sequences listed, approximately 47% were seen once. Sequenced sample: blood. The receptors stem from a man in his fifties or sixties in good health.

This clonotype was found many times. The chain recombines TRBV27 with TRBJ2-3, with D perhaps TRBD2 (5 bases). The CDR3 runs 14 residues. Trimming left V 6 bases short and J 0 bases short, with 10 bases between. Germline V lookup: CDR1 MNHEY, CDR2 SMNVEV (reference sequence). CDR3 protein: CASRRLASTDTQYF. The CDR3 DNA is TGTGCCAGCAGACGTCTAGCTAGCACAGATACGCAGTATTTT.

The chain links TRBV9 to TRBJ2-5; weak D call: TRBD2 (5 bases). This CDR3 contains 14 residues. The V and J ends lost 0 bases and 11 bases respectively, with 17 bases between them. Germline lookup yields CDR1 SGDLS and CDR2 YYNGEE. The CDR3 loop reads CASSVATRVDTQYF. CDR3 in DNA: TGTGCCAGCAGCGTAGCTACTAGGGTAGATACGCAGTACTTC.

The rearrangement links TRBV20-1 to TRBJ2-5; D may be TRBD2 (5 bases). With the DNA end fitting TRBJ2-7 better, the J assignment may be wrong. The CDR3 covers 13 residues. In germline, CDR1 is DFQATT, CDR2 SNEGSKA (reference sequence). CDR3 in amino acids: CSARAPGSYEQYF. CDR3 coding DNA: TGCAGTGCTAGAGCCCCGGGGAGTTACGAGCAGTACTTC.

The chain uses TRBV6-1 and TRBJ1-2; D is unclear. This CDR3 contains 13 residues. Between the trimmed V and J ends, which lost 2 bases and 8 bases, there was a span of 12 bases. In germline, CDR1 is MNHNS, CDR2 SASEGT. The CDR3 here is CASSEPGSVGYTF. The CDR3 DNA reads as TGTGCCAGCAGTGAACCTGGGTCAGTAGGCTACACCTTC.

This chain links TRBV7-9 with TRBJ1-6, with D perhaps matching TRBD1 (5 bases). CDR1 SEHNR and CDR2 FQNEAQ come from the germline V gene (reference sequence). CDR3 length equals 15 residues. The V end lost 2 bases, the J end lost 7 bases, and 12 bases lay between the germline ends. CDR3 nucleotide sequence: TGTGCCAGCAGCTTAACCGACAGAAGCAATTCACCCCTCCACTTT. Translation gives CASSLTDRSNSPLHF.

This clonotype was counted ten times or more. The chain has TRBV7-2 and TRBJ2-3; D tentatively reads TRBD1 or TRBD2 (5 bases each). The V and J ends lost 6 bases and 9 bases respectively, with 19 bases between them. CDR3 length equals 14 residues. Germline V gene lookup returns CDR1 SGHTA and CDR2 FQGNSA. This chain's CDR3 is CASRPGASSETQYF. The CDR3 nucleotides read TGTGCCAGCAGACCTGGGGCTAGCTCCGAGACGCAGTATTTT.

This clonotype came up many times. The chain carries TRBV6-5 and TRBJ2-3; D is possibly TRBD2 (6 bases). Germline V CDR1 and CDR2: MNHEY, SVGAGI. Trimming left V 0 bases short and J 11 bases short, with 18 bases between. The CDR3 length is 15 residues. The CDR3 region has the DNA TGTGCCAGCAGTTACTCGAGGGACTCCCGCCTTAGGCAGTATTTT. Translated, it gives CASSYSRDSRLRQYF.

This clonotype showed up just a few times. CDR3 amino acids: CSARDRPPVNNEQFF. The CDR3 coding sequence is TGCAGTGCTAGAGATCGGCCTCCCGTGAACAATGAGCAGTTCTTC. The chain combines TRBV20-1 with TRBJ2-1, with D unclear. Trimming removed 0 bases from V and 5 bases from J, with 14 bases in between. CDR1 and CDR2 from the germline V gene are DFQATT and SNEGSKA (reference sequence). The CDR3 runs to 15 residues.

This chain connects TRBV20-1 to TRBJ2-7; tentatively, D is TRBD1 or TRBD2 (6 bases each). Germline values: CDR1 DFQATT, CDR2 SNEGSKA (reference sequence). This CDR3 region has 14 residues. The V gene lost 5 bases and the J gene lost 2 bases, with 16 bases spanning the gap. Here the CDR3 reads CSAWGALLPYEQYF. CDR3 DNA sequence: TGCAGTGCTTGGGGGGCCTTGCTCCCCTACGAGCAGTACTTC.

This chain joins TRBV6-5 and TRBJ2-3; 11 bases agree with TRBD2. After removal of 6 bases from V and 11 bases from J, the junction contained 10 bases not matched to a gene. Germline CDR1 is MNHEY and CDR2 is SVGAGI. This CDR3 contains 14 residues. CDR3 residues: CASRDPSGGRKQYF. Written as DNA, the CDR3 is TGTGCCAGCAGGGACCCTAGCGGGGGGCGGAAGCAGTATTTT.

Remarks on this clonotype: Just one base apart from a much larger clone, this may be a read error. The chain joins TRBV3-1 to TRBJ2-5; D unclear. The CDR3 is 15 residues long. Germline assignment: CDR1 LGHDT and CDR2 YNNKEL (reference sequence). Trimming pared 0 bases from V and 7 bases from J, leaving 15 bases between. CDR3 sequence reads: CASSQDPGATRTQYF. The CDR3 DNA follows: TGTGCCAGCAGCCAAGATCCGGGCGCGACGAGGACCCAGTACTTC.

The gene calls are TRBV4-1 and TRBJ2-3; 8 positions match TRBD2. V shed 0 bases and J 8 bases; nucleotides not matched to a gene: 13. Germline V gene lookup returns CDR1 MGHRA and CDR2 YSYEKL. There are 17 residues in the CDR3. CDR3 nucleotide sequence: TGCGCCAGCAGCCAAGATATTAGAAGCGGGGGTTGGGTTACGCAGTATTTT. This codes for CASSQDIRSGGWVTQYF.

This clonotype was seen a few times. The gene calls are TRBV29-1 and TRBJ1-2; tentative D call: TRBD1 (5 bases). Germline assignment: CDR1 SQVTM and CDR2 ANQGSEA. The V gene lost 2 bases and the J gene lost 0 bases, with 10 bases spanning the gap. This CDR3 is built from 14 residues. The CDR3 DNA is TGCAGCGTTGAACGGGACCTCTCTAACTATGGCTACACCTTC. Translation: CSVERDLSNYGYTF. Using reference TRBV29-1 and TRBJ1-2 for the parts outside the CDR3, the full variable domain is SAVISQKPSRDICQRGTSLTIQCQVDSQVTMMFWYRQQPGQSLTLIATANQGSEATYESGFVIDKFPISRPNLTFSTLTVSNMSPEDSSIYLCSVERDLSNYGYTFGSGTRLTVV.

The gene calls are TRBV3-1 and TRBJ2-3; 11 nucleotides agree with TRBD2. CDR1 and CDR2 from the germline V gene are LGHDT and YNNKEL (reference sequence). This CDR3 is 16 amino acids long. The ends lost 4 bases at V and 6 bases at J; junction bases unmatched: 9. The CDR3: CASSRRTSGSPDTQYF. CDR3 nucleotide sequence: TGTGCCAGCAGCCGTCGGACTAGCGGGTCTCCGGATACGCAGTATTTT.

The DNA of the CDR3 is TGTGCCAGCAGAAAGGGGGGCGCCAGCTACACCGGGGAGCTGTTTTTT. Protein: CASRKGGASYTGELFF. This chain connects TRBV6-1 to TRBJ2-2; D tentatively reads TRBD1 or TRBD2 (6 bases each). CDR1 is MNHNS and CDR2 is SASEGT in the germline V gene. The CDR3 spans 16 residues. The V end lost 6 bases, the J end lost 3 bases, and 17 bases lay between the germline ends.

The rearrangement links TRBV20-1 to TRBJ2-1; perhaps D is TRBD1 or TRBD2 (5 bases each). The germline gives CDR1 DFQATT, CDR2 SNEGSKA (reference sequence). V dropped 4 bases and J dropped 5 bases, with 18 bases sitting between them. The CDR3 spans 15 residues. The CDR3 loop reads CSATSGAFKHNEQFF. In nucleotides, the CDR3 is TGCAGTGCTACTTCCGGGGCCTTTAAACACAATGAGCAGTTCTTC.

The chain employs TRBV28 and TRBJ1-5; 8 bases map to TRBD1. Trimming cost V 6 bases and J 7 bases; bases outside gene matches: 8. This CDR3 region has 14 residues. Germline values: CDR1 MDHEN, CDR2 SYDVKM. The CDR3: CASRSGGLGQPQHF. Here the CDR3 DNA reads TGTGCCAGCAGATCAGGGGGCCTGGGACAGCCCCAGCATTTT.

J is TRBJ2-5 and V is TRBV12-3 or TRBV12-4; D possibly corresponds to TRBD2 (6 bases). V dropped 5 bases and J dropped 3 bases, with 16 bases sitting between them. The CDR3 runs to 15 residues. The CDR3 DNA reads TGTGCCAGCAGTGTCTACGGGGGAGGAGAAGAGACCCAGTACTTC. Its translation: CASSVYGGGEETQYF.

The V gene is TRBV29-1, the J gene TRBJ2-3; D remains unclear. The CDR3 contains 12 residues. Trimming removed 4 bases at V and 1 base at J, with 6 bases between. From germline, CDR1 is SQVTM and CDR2 ANQGSEA. CDR3 sequence reads: CSVVSGTDTQYF. The CDR3 DNA sequence: TGCAGCGTTGTGAGTGGCACAGATACGCAGTATTTT.

This clonotype was detected ten times or more. This CDR3 is CASKLNTDTQYF. In nucleotides, the CDR3 is TGCGCCAGCAAGCTGAACACAGATACGCAGTATTTT. V usage is TRBV5-1 and J usage is TRBJ2-3; D unresolved. The CDR3 loop spans 12 amino acids. The germline gives CDR1 SGHRS, CDR2 YFSETQ. V was clipped by 6 bases and J by 2 bases, with 7 bases between them.

V and J are TRBV11-3 and TRBJ2-7, with a possible D match to TRBD2 (6 bases). Between the trimmed V and J ends, which lost 5 bases and 6 bases, there was a span of 11 bases. The CDR3 runs to 12 residues. Germline CDR1 is SGHNT and CDR2 is YENEEA. This CDR3 is CASSENGGEQYF. The CDR3 bases are TGTGCCAGCAGCGAAAACGGGGGCGAGCAGTACTTC.

The chain combines TRBV7-2 with TRBJ2-1, with D possibly being TRBD2 (5 bases). CDR1 SGHTA and CDR2 FQGNSA come from the germline V gene. V gave up 1 base and J gave up 10 bases, with 23 bases separating them. The CDR3 is made up of 17 amino acids. The DNA of the CDR3 is TGTGCCAGCAGCTTAGGATGGGAGAAGCGGAGAGCCTACGAGCAGTTCTTC. Amino acids: CASSLGWEKRRAYEQFF.